This T cell receptor (beta chain) was identified during a study of CD8 T cells in ankylosing spondylitis. Study-level points and caveats: Matched ankylosing spondylitis synovial fluid reportedly contained a significantly enriched population of disease-linked clones. Ankylosing spondylitis blood appeared to carry a characteristic TCR beta motif of roughly eight highly homologous variants.

Quantitative molecular-barcoded 5'-RACE generated the TCR beta libraries. TCRdb analysed the 5' RACE reads with MiXCR anew, one entry per CDR3 protein. The sample shows about 140,000 distinct CDR3 sequences, approximately 9.2% of them seen only once. The CDR3 extends over 15 amino acids. Trimming shortened V by 4 bases and J by 0 bases, and 12 bases separated the two germline ends. Germline loops: CDR1 LGHNA, CDR2 YSLEER. With regard to this clonotype: Its antigen remains unknown.

The clonotype comes from a male donor with ankylosing spondylitis. This chain connects TRBV4-3 to TRBJ1-1; weak D call: TRBD1 (6 bases). The specimen sequenced was synovial fluid, either unsorted or a sorted T cell fraction (not recorded which). The CDR3, as DNA: TGCGCCAGCAGCCTCCGAGGGGGGGTGAACACTGAAGCTTTCTTT. It yields the protein CASSLRGGVNTEAFF.